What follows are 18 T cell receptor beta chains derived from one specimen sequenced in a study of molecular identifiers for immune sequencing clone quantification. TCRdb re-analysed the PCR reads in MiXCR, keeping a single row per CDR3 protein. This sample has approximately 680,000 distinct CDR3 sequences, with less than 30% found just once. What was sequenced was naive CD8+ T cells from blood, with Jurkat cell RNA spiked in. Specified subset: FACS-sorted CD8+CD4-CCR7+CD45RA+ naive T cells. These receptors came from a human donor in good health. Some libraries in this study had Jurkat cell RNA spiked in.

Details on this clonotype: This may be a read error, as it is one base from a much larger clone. The CDR3 sequence is CASSLAAGTGGYRANVLTF. CDR3 nucleotide sequence: TGTGCCAGCAGTTTAGCCGCAGGGACAGGGGGCTATAGGGCCAACGTCCTGACTTTC. The J gene is TRBJ2-6, the V gene TRBV12-3 or TRBV12-4, with TRBD1 identical over 12 bases. There are 19 residues in the CDR3. The V gene end was trimmed by 0 bases and the J gene end by 5 bases; junction bases not matched to a gene: 8.

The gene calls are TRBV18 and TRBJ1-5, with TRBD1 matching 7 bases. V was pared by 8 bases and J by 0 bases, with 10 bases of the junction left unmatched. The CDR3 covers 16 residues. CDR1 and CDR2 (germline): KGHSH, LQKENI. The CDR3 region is CASSLDRVSSNQPQHF. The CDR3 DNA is TGTGCCAGCAGTCTAGACAGGGTCTCTAGCAATCAGCCCCAGCATTTT.

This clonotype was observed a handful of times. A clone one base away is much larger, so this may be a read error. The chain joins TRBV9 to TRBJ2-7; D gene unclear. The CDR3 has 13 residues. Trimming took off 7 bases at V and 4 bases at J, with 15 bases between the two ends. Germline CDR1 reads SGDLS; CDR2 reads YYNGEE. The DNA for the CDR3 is TGTGCCAGCGGCCCCCCCGCGACGTACGAGCAGTACTTC. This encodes CASGPPATYEQYF.

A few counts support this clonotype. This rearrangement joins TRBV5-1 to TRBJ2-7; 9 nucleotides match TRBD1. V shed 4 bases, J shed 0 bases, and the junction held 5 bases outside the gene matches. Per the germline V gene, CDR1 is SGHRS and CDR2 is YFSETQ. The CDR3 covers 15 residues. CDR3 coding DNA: TGCGCCAGCAGCCGGACGGGACAGGGCTCCTACGAGCAGTACTTC. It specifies CASSRTGQGSYEQYF.

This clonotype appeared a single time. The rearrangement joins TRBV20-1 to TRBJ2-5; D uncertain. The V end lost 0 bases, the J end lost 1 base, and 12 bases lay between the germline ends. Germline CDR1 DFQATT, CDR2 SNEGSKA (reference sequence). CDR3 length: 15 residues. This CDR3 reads CSARDHSAIQETQYF. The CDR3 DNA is TGCAGTGCTAGAGATCACTCGGCGATCCAAGAGACCCAGTACTTC.

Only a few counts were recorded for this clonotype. CDR3 bases: TGTGCCAGCAGCCACACAGCTTGGACAGCTCGTGGCTATGGCTACACCTTC. Translation: CASSHTAWTARGYGYTF. The V gene is TRBV14, the J gene TRBJ1-2, with D possibly being TRBD1 (6 bases). The CDR3 has 17 residues. Looked up from germline, CDR1 is SGHDN and CDR2 is FVKESK. V was trimmed by 3 bases and J by 4 bases, leaving 21 bases between them.

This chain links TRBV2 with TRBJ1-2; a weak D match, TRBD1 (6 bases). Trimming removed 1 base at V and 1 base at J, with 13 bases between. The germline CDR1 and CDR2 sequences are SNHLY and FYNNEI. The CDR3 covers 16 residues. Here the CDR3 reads CASSEDRAEHNYGYTF. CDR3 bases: TGTGCCAGCAGTGAAGACAGGGCCGAGCATAACTATGGCTACACCTTC.

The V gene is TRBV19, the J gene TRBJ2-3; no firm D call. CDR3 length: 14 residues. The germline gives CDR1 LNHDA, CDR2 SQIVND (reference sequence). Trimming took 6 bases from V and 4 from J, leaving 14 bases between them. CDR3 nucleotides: TGTGCCAGTAGCGGCGGTGACTCTGCAGATACGCAGTATTTT. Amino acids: CASSGGDSADTQYF.

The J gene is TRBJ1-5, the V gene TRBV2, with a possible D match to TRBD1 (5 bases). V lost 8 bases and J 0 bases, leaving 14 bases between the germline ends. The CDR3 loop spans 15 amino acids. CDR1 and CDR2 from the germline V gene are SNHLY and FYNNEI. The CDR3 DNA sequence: TGTGCCAGCGCCCCCGGGACTGATAGCAATCAGCCCCAGCATTTT. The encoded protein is CASAPGTDSNQPQHF.

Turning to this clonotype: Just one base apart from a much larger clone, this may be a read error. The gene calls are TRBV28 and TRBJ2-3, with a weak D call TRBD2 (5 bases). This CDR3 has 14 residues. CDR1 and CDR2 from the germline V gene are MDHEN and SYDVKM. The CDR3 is CASSSERGIDAQYF. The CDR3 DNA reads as TGTGCCAGCAGTTCCGAGCGAGGGATAGATGCGCAGTATTTT.

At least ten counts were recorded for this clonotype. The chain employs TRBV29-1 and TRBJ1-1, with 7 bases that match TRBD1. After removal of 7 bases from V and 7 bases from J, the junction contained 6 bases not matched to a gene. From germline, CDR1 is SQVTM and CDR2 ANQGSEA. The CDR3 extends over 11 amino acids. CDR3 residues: CSAGRQGEAFF. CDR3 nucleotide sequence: TGCAGCGCTGGACGACAGGGTGAAGCTTTCTTT.

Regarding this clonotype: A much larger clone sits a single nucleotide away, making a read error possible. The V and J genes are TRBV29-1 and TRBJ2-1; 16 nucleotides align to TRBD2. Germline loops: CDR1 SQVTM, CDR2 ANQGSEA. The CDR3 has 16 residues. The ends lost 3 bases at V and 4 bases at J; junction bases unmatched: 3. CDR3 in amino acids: CSVDGTSGGEYNEQFF. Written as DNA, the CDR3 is TGCAGCGTTGACGGGACTAGCGGGGGGGAGTACAATGAGCAGTTCTTC.

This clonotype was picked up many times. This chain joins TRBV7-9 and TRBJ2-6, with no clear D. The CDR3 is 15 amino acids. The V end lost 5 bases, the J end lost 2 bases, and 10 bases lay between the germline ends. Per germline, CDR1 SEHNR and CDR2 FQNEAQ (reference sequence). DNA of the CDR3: TGTGCCAGCAGCCCCAGTGATGCTGGGGCCAACGTCCTGACTTTC. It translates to CASSPSDAGANVLTF.

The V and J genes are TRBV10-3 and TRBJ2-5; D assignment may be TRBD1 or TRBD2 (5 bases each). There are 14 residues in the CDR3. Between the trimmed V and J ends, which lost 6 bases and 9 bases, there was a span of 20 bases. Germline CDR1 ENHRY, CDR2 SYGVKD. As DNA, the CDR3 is TGTGCCATCAGCGAGACGGGATTTTCAGGGCCCCAGTACTTC. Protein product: CAISETGFSGPQYF.

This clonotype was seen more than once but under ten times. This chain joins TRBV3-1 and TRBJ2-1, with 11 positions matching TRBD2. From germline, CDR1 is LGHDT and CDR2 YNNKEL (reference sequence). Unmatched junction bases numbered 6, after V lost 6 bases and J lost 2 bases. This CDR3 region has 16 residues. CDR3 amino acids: CASSPFSGGAYNEQFF. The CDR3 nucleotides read TGTGCCAGCAGTCCGTTTAGCGGGGGGGCCTACAATGAGCAGTTCTTC.

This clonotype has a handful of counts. DNA of the CDR3: TGTGCCAGCAGCTTATTGTCCGTTTATGGCTACACCTTC. Its translation is CASSLLSVYGYTF. This rearrangement joins TRBV7-9 to TRBJ1-2; D is uncertain. Trimming removed 2 bases at V and 5 bases at J, with 9 bases between. Germline V gene sequence: CDR1 SEHNR, CDR2 FQNEAQ (reference sequence). There are 13 residues in the CDR3. The variable domain in full, completed from reference TRBV7-9 and TRBJ1-2, reads DTGVSQNPRHKITKRGQNVTFRCDPISEHNRLYWYRQTLGQGPEFLTYFQNEAQLEKSRLLSDRFSAERPKGSFSTLEIQRTEQGDSAMYLCASSLLSVYGYTFGSGTRLTVV.

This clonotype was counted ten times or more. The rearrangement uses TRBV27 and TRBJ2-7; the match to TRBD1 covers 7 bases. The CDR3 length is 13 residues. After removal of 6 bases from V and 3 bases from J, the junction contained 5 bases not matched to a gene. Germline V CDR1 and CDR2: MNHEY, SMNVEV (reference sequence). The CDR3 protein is CASRRQGDYEQYF. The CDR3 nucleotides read TGTGCCAGCAGACGACAGGGAGACTACGAGCAGTACTTC.

The CDR3: CASSKSGFSSTDTQYF. The CDR3 coding sequence is TGCGCCAGCAGCAAAAGCGGATTCTCCAGCACAGATACGCAGTATTTT. This sequence joins TRBV4-3 and TRBJ2-3; perhaps TRBD2 as D (5 bases). This CDR3 spans 16 amino acids. The V gene's germline CDR1 is LGHNA and CDR2 YSLEER. V shed 5 bases and J shed 0 bases, with 15 bases lying between them.